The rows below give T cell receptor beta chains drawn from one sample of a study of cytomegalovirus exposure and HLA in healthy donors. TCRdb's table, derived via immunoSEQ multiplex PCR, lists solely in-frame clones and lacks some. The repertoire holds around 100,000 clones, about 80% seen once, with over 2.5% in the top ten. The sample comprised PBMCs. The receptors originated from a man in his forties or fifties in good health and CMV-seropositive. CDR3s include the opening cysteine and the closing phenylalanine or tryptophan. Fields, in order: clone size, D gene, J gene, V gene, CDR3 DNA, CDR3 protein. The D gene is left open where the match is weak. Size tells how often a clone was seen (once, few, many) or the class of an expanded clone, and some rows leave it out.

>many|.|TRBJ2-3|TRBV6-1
TGTGCCAGCAGTGAAAGCGCGGTGAGGTCCACAGATACGCAGTATTTT
CASSESAVRSTDTQYF
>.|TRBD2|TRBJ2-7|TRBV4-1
TGCGCCAGCAGCCAACTAGCGGGGGGGCCGTACGAGCAGTACTTC
CASSQLAGGPYEQYF
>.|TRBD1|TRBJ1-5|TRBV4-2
TGTGCCAGCAGCCGAGGGACAGGGGGCAATTCGGATCAGCCCCAGCATTTT
CASSRGTGGNSDQPQHF
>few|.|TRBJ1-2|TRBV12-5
TGTGCTAGTGGCCTGACGGGAGCCTATGGCTACACCTTC
CASGLTGAYGYTF
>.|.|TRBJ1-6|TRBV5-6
TGTGCCAGCAGTATGAATCGAGGGGGAGAGAGTTCACCCCTCCACTTT
CASSMNRGGESSPLHF
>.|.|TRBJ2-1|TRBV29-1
TGCAGCGTTGAAAGGGATGAGGGTGCGAATGAGCAGTTCTTC
CSVERDEGANEQFF
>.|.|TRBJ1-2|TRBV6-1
TGTGCCAGCAGCCCTGTCCAGGGTACTAACTATGGCTACACCTTC
CASSPVQGTNYGYTF
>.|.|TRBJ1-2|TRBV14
TGTGCCAGCAGCCTTACTGGGGGGGGCGTTCATGGCTACACCTTC
CASSLTGGGVHGYTF
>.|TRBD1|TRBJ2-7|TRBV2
TGTGCCAGCAGTGCGGACAGGTTAAACGAGCAGTACTTC
CASSADRLNEQYF
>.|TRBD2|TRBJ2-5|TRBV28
TGTGCCAGCAGTTTACGGGAGGGGGAGCAGTACTTC
CASSLREGEQYF
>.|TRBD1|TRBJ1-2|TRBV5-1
TGCGCCAGCAGCCCTGGACAGGGGGCGTGGAATGGCTACACCTTC
CASSPGQGAWNGYTF
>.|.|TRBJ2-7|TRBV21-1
TGTGCCAGCAGCAAAGCCCCGCGGGGGGTGGGCTACGAGCAGTACTTC
CASSKAPRGVGYEQYF
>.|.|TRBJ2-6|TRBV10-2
TGCGCCAGCAGGGACAGCTCTGGGGCCAACGTCCTGACTTTC
CASRDSSGANVLTF
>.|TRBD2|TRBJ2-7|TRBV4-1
TGCGCCAGCAGCCAAGTGTGGAATGCGGGAGGAGACGAGCAGTACTTC
CASSQVWNAGGDEQYF
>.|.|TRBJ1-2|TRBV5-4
TGTGCCAGCAGCTTATTCCAGGGGAGGGATGGCTACACCTTC
CASSLFQGRDGYTF
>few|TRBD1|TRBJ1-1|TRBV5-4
TGTGCCAGCAGCTCCGGACAGGGGGCGATAAACGCTGAAGCTTTCTTT
CASSSGQGAINAEAFF
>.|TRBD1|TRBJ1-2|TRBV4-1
TGCGCCAGCAGCCAAGTGGCAACAGGGGGCCCGTATAACTATGGCTACACCTTC
CASSQVATGGPYNYGYTF
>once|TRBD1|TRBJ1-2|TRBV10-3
TGTGCCATCAGTGACCCGCGACAGGGGGCTCGGGGCTACACCTTC
CAISDPRQGARGYTF
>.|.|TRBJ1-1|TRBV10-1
TGCGCCAGCAGCGAACAGGGTATTTGGGACACTGAAGCTTTCTTT
CASSEQGIWDTEAFF
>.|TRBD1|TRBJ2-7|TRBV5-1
TGCGCCAGCAGCGCCAACAGGGGAGATCAGTACTTC
CASSANRGDQYF
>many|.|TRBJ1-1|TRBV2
TGTGCCAGCAGCTTTAACACTGAAGCTTTCTTT
CASSFNTEAFF
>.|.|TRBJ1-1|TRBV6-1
TGTGCCAGCAATAACAGCCCTCAGAACACTGAAGCTTTCTTT
CASNNSPQNTEAFF
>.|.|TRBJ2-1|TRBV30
TGTGCCTGGAGTGGGACTTCCCGTTCCTACAATGAGCAGTTCTTC
CAWSGTSRSYNEQFF
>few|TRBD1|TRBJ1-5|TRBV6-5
TGTGCCAGCAGGCGACAGGGGCGCAATCAGCCCCAGCATTTT
CASRRQGRNQPQHF
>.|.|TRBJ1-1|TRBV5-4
TGTGCCAGCAGCGCCCGGGGAGGCGAATATTTTGAAGCTTTCTTT
CASSARGGEYFEAFF